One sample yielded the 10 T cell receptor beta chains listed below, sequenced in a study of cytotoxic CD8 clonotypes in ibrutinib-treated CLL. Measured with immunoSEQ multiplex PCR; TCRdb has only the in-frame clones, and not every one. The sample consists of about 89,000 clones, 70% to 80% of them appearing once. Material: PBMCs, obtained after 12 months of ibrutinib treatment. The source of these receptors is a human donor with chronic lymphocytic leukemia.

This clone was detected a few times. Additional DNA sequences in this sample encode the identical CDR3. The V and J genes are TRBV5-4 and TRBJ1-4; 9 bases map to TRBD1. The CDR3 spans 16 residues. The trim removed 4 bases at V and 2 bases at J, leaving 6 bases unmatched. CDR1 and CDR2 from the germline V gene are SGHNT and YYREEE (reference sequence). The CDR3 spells CASSLQGAGTNEKLFF. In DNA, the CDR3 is TGTGCCAGCAGCCTACAGGGGGCAGGGACTAATGAAAAACTGTTTTTT.

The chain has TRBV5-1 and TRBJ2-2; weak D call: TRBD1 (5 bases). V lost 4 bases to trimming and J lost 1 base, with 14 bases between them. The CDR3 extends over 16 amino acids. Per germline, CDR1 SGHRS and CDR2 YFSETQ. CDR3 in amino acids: CASSQRSQGNTGELFF. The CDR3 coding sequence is TGCGCCAGCAGCCAGAGATCCCAGGGGAACACCGGGGAGCTGTTTTTT.

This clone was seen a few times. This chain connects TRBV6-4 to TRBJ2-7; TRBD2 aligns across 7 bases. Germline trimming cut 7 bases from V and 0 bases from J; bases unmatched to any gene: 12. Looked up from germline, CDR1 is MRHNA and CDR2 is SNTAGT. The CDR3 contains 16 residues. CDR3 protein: CASKAGDLRSSYEQYF. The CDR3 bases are TGTGCCAGCAAGGCGGGGGACCTCAGGAGCTCCTACGAGCAGTACTTC.

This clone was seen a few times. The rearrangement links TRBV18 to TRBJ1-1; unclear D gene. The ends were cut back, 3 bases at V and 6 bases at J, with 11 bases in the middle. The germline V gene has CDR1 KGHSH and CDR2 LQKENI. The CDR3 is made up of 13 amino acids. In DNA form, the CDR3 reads TGTGCCAGCTCACCGGCCCCCCTCGCTGAAGCTTTCTTT. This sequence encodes CASSPAPLAEAFF.

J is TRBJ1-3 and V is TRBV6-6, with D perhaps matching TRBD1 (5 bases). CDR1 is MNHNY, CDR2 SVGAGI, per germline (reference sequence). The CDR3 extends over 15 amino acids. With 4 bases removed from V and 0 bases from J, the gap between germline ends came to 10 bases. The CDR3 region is CASSSRGNSGNTIYF. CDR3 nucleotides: TGTGCCAGCAGTTCGAGGGGAAACTCTGGAAACACCATATATTTT.

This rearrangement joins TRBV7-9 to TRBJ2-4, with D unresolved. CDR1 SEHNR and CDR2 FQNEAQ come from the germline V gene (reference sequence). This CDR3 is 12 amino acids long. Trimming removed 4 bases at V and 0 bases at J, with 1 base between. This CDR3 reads CASSSAKNIQYF. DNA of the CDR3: TGTGCCAGCAGCTCAGCCAAAAACATTCAGTACTTC.

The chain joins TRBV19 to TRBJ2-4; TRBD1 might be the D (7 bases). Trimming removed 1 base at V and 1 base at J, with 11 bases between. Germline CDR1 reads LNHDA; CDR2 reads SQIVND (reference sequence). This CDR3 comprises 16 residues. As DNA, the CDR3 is TGTGCCAGTAGTATAGGGCAGGGGGGCGCCAAAAACATTCAGTACTTC. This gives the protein CASSIGQGGAKNIQYF.

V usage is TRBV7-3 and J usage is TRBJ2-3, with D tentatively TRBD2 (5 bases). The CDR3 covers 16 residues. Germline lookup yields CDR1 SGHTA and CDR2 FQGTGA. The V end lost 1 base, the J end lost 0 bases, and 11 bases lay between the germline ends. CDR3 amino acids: CASSLKDLSSTDTQYF. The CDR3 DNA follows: TGTGCCAGCAGCTTAAAGGACTTATCTAGCACAGATACGCAGTATTTT. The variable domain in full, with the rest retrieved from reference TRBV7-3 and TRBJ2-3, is GAGVSQTPSNKVTEKGKYVELRCDPISGHTALYWYRQSLGQGPEFLIYFQGTGAADDSGLPNDRFFAVRPEGSVSTLKIQRTERGDSAVYLCASSLKDLSSTDTQYFGPGTRLTVL.

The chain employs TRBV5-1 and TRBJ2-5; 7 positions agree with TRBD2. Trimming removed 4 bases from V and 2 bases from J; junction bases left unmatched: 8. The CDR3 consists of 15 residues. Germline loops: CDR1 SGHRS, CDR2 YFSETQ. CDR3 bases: TGCGCCAGCAGCGGACTAGGGACCGATCAAGAGACCCAGTACTTC. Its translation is CASSGLGTDQETQYF. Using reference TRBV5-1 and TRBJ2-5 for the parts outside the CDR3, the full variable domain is KAGVTQTPRYLIKTRGQQVTLSCSPISGHRSVSWYQQTPGQGLQFLFEYFSETQRNKGNFPGRFSGRQFSNSRSEMNVSTLELGDSALYLCASSGLGTDQETQYFGPGTRLLVL.

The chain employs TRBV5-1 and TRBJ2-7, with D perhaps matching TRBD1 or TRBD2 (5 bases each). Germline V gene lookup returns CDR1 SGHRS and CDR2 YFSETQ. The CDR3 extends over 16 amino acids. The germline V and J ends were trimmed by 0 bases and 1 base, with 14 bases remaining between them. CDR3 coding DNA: TGCGCCAGCAGCTTGGGACAGATCAGCGGATCCTACGAGCAGTACTTC. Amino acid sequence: CASSLGQISGSYEQYF.